This TCR beta chain was identified during a study of CD8 T cells in Susac syndrome. Reverse transcription used about 0.45 to 1 ug RNA and random hexamers. TCR beta CDR3 was amplified by immunoSEQ multiplex PCR. This amplification extended across 54 Vbeta and 13 Jbeta segments. TCRdb used MiXCR to reprocess the immunoSEQ multiplex PCR reads, holding one entry per CDR3 protein. Altogether roughly 130,000 distinct CDR3 sequences are present, approximately 96% being singletons, with the ten largest covering over 0.1%. TCR beta sequencing covered blood CD8+ and CD4+ T cells. The multiple sclerosis controls consisted of treatment-naive patients with relapsing-remitting disease, either stable or active. TEMRA cells were FACS-enriched, unlike CD8+ and CD4+ T cells, which were negatively isolated. Germline V gene lookup returns CDR1 SGDLS and CDR2 YYNGEE. The CDR3 covers 16 residues. After removal of 2 bases from V and 1 base from J, the junction contained 1 base not matched to a gene.

This receptor was identified in a human donor with multiple sclerosis. This rearrangement joins TRBV9 to TRBJ2-2; 11 bases map to TRBD2. Specimen: CD4+ T cells from PBMCs. For the CDR3, the DNA is TGTGCCAGCAGCGTTGGACTAGCGGGGAACACCGGGGAGCTGTTTTTT. Translating it yields CASSVGLAGNTGELFF.